This TCR beta chain emerged from a study of cytomegalovirus exposure and HLA in healthy donors. Trimming shortened V by 0 bases and J by 3 bases, and 9 bases separated the two germline ends. The CDR3 spans 14 residues. Germline CDR1 SGDLS, CDR2 YYNGEE. PCR involved 60 Vbeta and 13 Jbeta primers. The method was immunoSEQ multiplex PCR; TCRdb's version includes in-frame clones alone and lacks a portion of them. The table includes tens of thousands of clones, approximately 65% detected once. The clonotype comes from a male donor in good health and CMV-seropositive. V gene TRBV9 combines with J gene TRBJ2-5, with D perhaps TRBD2 (5 bases). The sample was PBMCs. CDR3 sequence (DNA): TGTGCCAGCAGCGTAGGGCCTAGCAAAGAGACCCAGTACTTC. Amino acids: CASSVGPSKETQYF.